This TCR beta chain originates from a study of control samples from healthy donors and cancer patients. The repertoire was sequenced with immunoSEQ multiplex PCR; TCRdb's copy has only in-frame clones and lacks some. Of some 120,000 clones listed, around 87% are singletons. CDR1 LGHDT and CDR2 YNNKEL come from the germline V gene (reference sequence). The CDR3 is 13 residues long. A remark on this clone: The junction shows a germline mismatch at one end, possibly a read error.

The V call is TRBV3-1 (or the pseudogene TRBV3-2), the J call TRBJ2-1, with 11 bases lining up with TRBD2. The clonotype originates from a woman aged 50 to 65 with colorectal cancer. The sequencing sample was made of PBMCs. The CDR3 region has the DNA TGTGCCAGCAGCCAAGGACTAGCGGGGTCCTTGGTCTTC. Amino acid sequence: CASSQGLAGSLVF.